The rows below give T cell receptor beta chains drawn from one sample of a study of cytomegalovirus exposure and HLA in healthy donors. Measured with immunoSEQ multiplex PCR; TCRdb has only the in-frame clones, and not every one. Of over 200,000 clones detected, about 84% appear once; the ten largest clones hold roughly 1.3%. Sequenced sample: PBMCs. These receptors were taken from a human donor in good health. Both conserved end residues are part of each CDR3. D genes are given only for firm matches. Rows may omit the clone size; those that give it use once, few, many or a size class.

V gene	clone size	D gene	J gene	CDR3 length	CDR3 protein	CDR3 DNA
TRBV4-2	.	TRBD2	TRBJ2-2	18	CASSQALLAGGPSGELFF	TGTGCCAGCAGCCAAGCCCTACTAGCGGGAGGGCCGTCCGGGGAGCTGTTTTTT
TRBV6-5	.	.	TRBJ1-2	15	CASSYSTGLSYGYTF	TGTGCCAGCAGTTACTCCACAGGGCTTTCATATGGCTACACCTTC
TRBV28	.	TRBD2	TRBJ2-7	16	CASSFAASGESYEQYF	TGTGCCAGCAGTTTCGCTGCTAGCGGGGAATCCTACGAGCAGTACTTC
TRBV29-1	.	TRBD2	TRBJ2-1	15	CSVAKLAGPYNEQFF	TGCAGCGTGGCTAAACTAGCGGGCCCCTACAATGAGCAGTTCTTC
TRBV9	.	.	TRBJ1-1	15	CASSVAETVITDVIF	TGTGCCAGCAGCGTAGCCGAGACAGTTATCACTGACGTTATCTTT
TRBV5-1	few	.	TRBJ2-5	15	CASSLAMGRQETQYF	TGCGCCAGCAGCTTGGCGATGGGGCGTCAAGAGACCCAGTACTTC
TRBV2	.	TRBD1	TRBJ1-2	17	CASSGPGTGSTNYGYTF	TGTGCCAGCAGTGGTCCCGGGACAGGGTCCACTAACTATGGCTACACCTTC
TRBV28	.	TRBD1	TRBJ2-3	15	CASRTDRGNTDTQYF	TGTGCCAGCAGGACGGACAGGGGAAACACAGATACGCAGTATTTT
TRBV6-1	.	.	TRBJ2-3	15	CASSGAAGPTDTQYF	TGTGCCAGCAGTGGGGCGGCGGGGCCCACAGATACGCAGTATTTT
TRBV5-1	.	TRBD1	TRBJ1-1	14	CASSRDRGGTEAFF	TGCGCCAGCAGCAGGGACAGGGGGGGGACTGAAGCTTTCTTT
TRBV5-1	.	.	TRBJ1-1	15	CASSFYGSQGTEAFF	TGCGCCAGCAGCTTCTACGGGTCCCAGGGGACTGAAGCTTTCTTT
TRBV5-1	.	.	TRBJ1-1	15	CASSLDVGQGTEAFF	TGCGCCAGCAGCTTGGATGTCGGCCAGGGCACTGAAGCTTTCTTT
TRBV1	few	.	TRBJ2-7	17	CTSSQGNQREGSYEQYF	TGCACCAGCAGCCAAGGGAACCAGCGGGAGGGCTCCTACGAGCAGTACTTC
TRBV15	.	.	TRBJ2-1	14	CATSRDGGYNEQFF	TGTGCCACCAGCAGAGATGGCGGATACAATGAGCAGTTCTTC
TRBV5-8	.	.	TRBJ1-2	13	CASSQAAFYGYTF	TGTGCCAGCAGCCAAGCCGCGTTCTATGGCTACACCTTC
TRBV29-1	.	TRBD2	TRBJ2-1	12	CSVNSGGNEQFF	TGCAGCGTGAATAGCGGGGGCAATGAGCAGTTCTTC
TRBV7-8	.	TRBD2	TRBJ2-3	19	CASSLENLAGTEGPDTQYF	TGTGCCAGCAGCTTAGAAAACCTAGCGGGGACCGAGGGTCCAGATACGCAGTATTTT
TRBV9	.	TRBD2	TRBJ2-7	15	CASSPRTSASYEQYF	TGTGCCAGCAGCCCTAGGACTAGCGCCTCCTACGAGCAGTACTTC
TRBV18	.	.	TRBJ2-2	12	CASSPRAGELFF	TGTGCCAGCTCCCCCCGGGCCGGGGAGCTGTTTTTT
TRBV19	.	.	TRBJ2-6	18	CASRPIAQGLSGANVLTF	TGTGCCAGTAGACCAATCGCCCAGGGACTGTCTGGGGCCAACGTCCTGACTTTC
TRBV20-1	few	.	TRBJ1-1	11	CSAPRFTEAFF	TGCAGTGCCCCCCGGTTCACTGAAGCTTTCTTT
TRBV7-3	.	.	TRBJ2-5	13	CASSQDREETQYF	TGTGCCAGCAGCCAGGACAGAGAAGAGACCCAGTACTTC
TRBV7-2	once	TRBD2	TRBJ2-7	15	CASSPGAGGPYEQYF	TGTGCCAGCAGCCCGGGGGCGGGAGGCCCCTACGAGCAGTACTTC
TRBV5-5	.	TRBD1	TRBJ2-3	17	CASSLRAGQGSADTQYF	TGTGCCAGCAGCCTAAGGGCAGGACAGGGGTCCGCAGATACGCAGTATTTT
TRBV30	once	TRBD2	TRBJ2-7	19	CARSVRWREGQVSTYEQYF	TGTGCCCGGAGTGTACGGTGGCGGGAGGGCCAAGTCAGCACCTACGAGCAGTACTTC
TRBV21-1	.	.	TRBJ1-2	12	CASSHPQGKYTF	TGTGCCAGCAGCCACCCACAGGGGAAGTACACCTTC
TRBV11-2	.	.	TRBJ2-7	14	CASSSRGLLYEQYF	TGTGCCAGCAGCTCCAGGGGTTTACTTTACGAGCAGTACTTC
TRBV15	.	.	TRBJ2-7	12	CATSRPGYEQYF	TGTGCCACCAGCAGACCGGGTTACGAGCAGTACTTC
TRBV5-4	once	.	TRBJ2-4	17	CASSTKSGLAAKNIQYF	TGTGCCAGCAGCACCAAATCCGGGTTAGCAGCCAAAAACATTCAGTACTTC